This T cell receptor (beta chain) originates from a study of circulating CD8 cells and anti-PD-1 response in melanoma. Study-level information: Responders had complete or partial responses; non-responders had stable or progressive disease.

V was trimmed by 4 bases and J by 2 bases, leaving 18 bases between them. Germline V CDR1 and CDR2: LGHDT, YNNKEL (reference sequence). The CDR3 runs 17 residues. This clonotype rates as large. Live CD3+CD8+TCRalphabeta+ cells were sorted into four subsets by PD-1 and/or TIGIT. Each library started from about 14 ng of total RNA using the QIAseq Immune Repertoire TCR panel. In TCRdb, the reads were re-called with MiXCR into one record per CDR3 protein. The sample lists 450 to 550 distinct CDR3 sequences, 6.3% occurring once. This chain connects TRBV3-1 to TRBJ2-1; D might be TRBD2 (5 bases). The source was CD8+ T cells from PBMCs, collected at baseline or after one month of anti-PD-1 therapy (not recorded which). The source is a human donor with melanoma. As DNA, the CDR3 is TGTGCCAGCAGCCCACAAAGCGGCTTGATAGCCTACAATGAGCAGTTCTTC. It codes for CASSPQSGLIAYNEQFF.